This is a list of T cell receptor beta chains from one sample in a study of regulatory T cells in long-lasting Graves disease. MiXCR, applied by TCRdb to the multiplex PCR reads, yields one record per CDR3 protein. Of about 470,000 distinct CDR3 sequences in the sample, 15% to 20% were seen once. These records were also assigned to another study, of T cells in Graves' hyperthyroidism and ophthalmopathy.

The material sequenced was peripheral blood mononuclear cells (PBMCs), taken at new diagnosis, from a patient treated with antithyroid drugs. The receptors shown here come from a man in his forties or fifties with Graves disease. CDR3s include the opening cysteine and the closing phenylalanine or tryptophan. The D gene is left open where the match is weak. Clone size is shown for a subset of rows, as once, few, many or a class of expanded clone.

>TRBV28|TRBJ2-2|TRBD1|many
TGTGCCAGCAGTTCCGACAGGGTAACGAACACCGGGGAGCTGTTTTTT
CASSSDRVTNTGELFF
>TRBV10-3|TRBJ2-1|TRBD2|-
TGTGCCATCAGTGAAAGTTTGCGGGAGGCCCACAATGAGCAGTTCTTC
CAISESLREAHNEQFF
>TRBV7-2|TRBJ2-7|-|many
TGTGCCAGCAGCTTAGGTCCAGCCGACGAGCAGTACTTC
CASSLGPADEQYF
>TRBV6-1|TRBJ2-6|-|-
TGTGCCAGCAAAGTTAGGGGGACTGCGGGGTCTGGGGCCAACGTCCTGACTTTC
CASKVRGTAGSGANVLTF
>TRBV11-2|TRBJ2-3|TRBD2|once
TGTGCCAGCACCCCCATGGCGGGAGGGGCAGATACGCAGTATTTT
CASTPMAGGADTQYF
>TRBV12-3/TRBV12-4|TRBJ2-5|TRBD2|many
TGTGCCAGCGATCTCGCGGGAGGGGGGGCGGAGACCCAGTACTTC
CASDLAGGGAETQYF
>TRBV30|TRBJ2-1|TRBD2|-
TGTGCCTGGAGTCTCGGTAGCGGGAGGGCCAATGAGCAGTTCTTC
CAWSLGSGRANEQFF
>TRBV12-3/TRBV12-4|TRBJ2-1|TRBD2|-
TGTGCCAGCAGTAGCTTCCTAGCGGGGATCTCCTACAATGAGCGGTTCTTC
CASSSFLAGISYNERFF
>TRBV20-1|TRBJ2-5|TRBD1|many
TGCAGTGCCCGGGACAGGGGGGGAGAGACCCAGTACTTC
CSARDRGGETQYF
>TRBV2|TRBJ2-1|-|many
TGTGCCAGCAGTGAGTCTAAGCAGTTCTTC
CASSESKQFF
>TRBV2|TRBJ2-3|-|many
TGTGCCAGCAGTGGCCAAAGGACAGATACGCAGTATTTT
CASSGQRTDTQYF
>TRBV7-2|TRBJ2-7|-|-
TGTGCCAGCAGCTTAGTTGGGGGCCCGCTCCTCTCCTACGAGCAGTACTTC
CASSLVGGPLLSYEQYF
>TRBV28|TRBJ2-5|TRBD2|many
TGTGCCAGCAGTCCCTGGACTAGCGGGAGGCGGGAGGAGACCCAGTACTTC
CASSPWTSGRREETQYF
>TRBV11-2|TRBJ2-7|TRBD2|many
TGTGCCAGCAGGGCGGGAGTCACCATTTACGAGCAGTACTTC
CASRAGVTIYEQYF
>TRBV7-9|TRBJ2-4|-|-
TGTGCCAGCAGCTCGGACAGCCGTGTCCTTATAGCCAAAAACATTCAGTACTTC
CASSSDSRVLIAKNIQYF
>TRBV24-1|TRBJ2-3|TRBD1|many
TGTGCCACCAGTGCCTCAGGGGGCCACCCCGCGACAGATACGCAGTATTTT
CATSASGGHPATDTQYF
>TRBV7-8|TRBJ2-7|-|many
TGTGCCAGCAGCTTAGTGGGAGGCATCTCCTACGAGCAGTACTTC
CASSLVGGISYEQYF
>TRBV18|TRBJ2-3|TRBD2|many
TGTGCCAGCTCACCGGCGGGAGTCTCAGATACGCAGTATTTT
CASSPAGVSDTQYF
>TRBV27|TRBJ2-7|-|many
TGTGCCAGCAGTTTATACCCAGAGACCTACGAGCAGTACTTC
CASSLYPETYEQYF
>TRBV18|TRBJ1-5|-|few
TGTGCCAGCTCGCCAGGGACCCATCAGCCCCAGCATTTT
CASSPGTHQPQHF
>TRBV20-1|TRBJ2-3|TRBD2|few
TGCAGTGCTACCTTAGCGGGAGTTAAGACAGATACGCAGTATTTT
CSATLAGVKTDTQYF
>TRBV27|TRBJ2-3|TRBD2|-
TGTGCCAGCAGTTTCTTCGGACTAGCGAGAGGCACAGATACGCAGTATTTT
CASSFFGLARGTDTQYF
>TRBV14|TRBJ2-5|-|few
TGTGCCAGCAGCAGGGGGTTAGGCTTCCAAGAGACCCAGTACTTC
CASSRGLGFQETQYF
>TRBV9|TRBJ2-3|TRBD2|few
TGTGCCAGCAGCCCCAGGACTAGCGGGAGTTCAGATACGCAGTATTTT
CASSPRTSGSSDTQYF
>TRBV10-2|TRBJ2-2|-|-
TGCGCCAGCAAGGCCGGGTCAAACACCGGGGAGCTGTTTTTT
CASKAGSNTGELFF
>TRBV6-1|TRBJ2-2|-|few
TGTGCCAGCAGTGTGGCTGGGGCGGCCGGGGAGCTGTTTTTT
CASSVAGAAGELFF
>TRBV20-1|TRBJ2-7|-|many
TGCAGTGCTAGAGATTTTGAGGCCAACTCCTACGAGCAGTACTTC
CSARDFEANSYEQYF
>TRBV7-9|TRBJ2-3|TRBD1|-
TGTGCCAGCAGACGGGGACAGACAAGCACAGATACGCAGTATTTT
CASRRGQTSTDTQYF
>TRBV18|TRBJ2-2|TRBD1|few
TGTGCCAGCTCACGTTCTCCGCCGGGACAGCGAACTAACACCGGGGAGCTGTTTTTT
CASSRSPPGQRTNTGELFF
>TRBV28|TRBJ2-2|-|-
TGTGCCAGCAGTATTAGAGGGGGAACCGGGGAGCTGTTTTTT
CASSIRGGTGELFF
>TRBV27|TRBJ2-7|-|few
TGTGCCAGCAGTTTAAGAGGGCATAAAACCTACGAGCAGTACTTC
CASSLRGHKTYEQYF
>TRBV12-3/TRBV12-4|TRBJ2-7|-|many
TGTGCCAGCAGTTTAGGCCTCGGGCTGACCTACGAGCAGTACTTC
CASSLGLGLTYEQYF
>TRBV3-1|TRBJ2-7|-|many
TGTGCCAGCAGCCCCCCCGGGGGGCTGGAGCAGTACTTC
CASSPPGGLEQYF
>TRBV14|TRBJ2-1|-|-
TGTGCCAGCAGCGAGAGGGGAATACCCTACAATGAGCAGTTCTTC
CASSERGIPYNEQFF
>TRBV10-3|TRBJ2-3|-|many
TGTGCCATCAGTGGACTAGAGGGGACAGATACGCAGTATTTT
CAISGLEGTDTQYF
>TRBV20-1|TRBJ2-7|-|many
TGCAGTGCCCAGACACACTCCTACGAGCAGTACTTC
CSAQTHSYEQYF
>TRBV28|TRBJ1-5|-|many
TGTGCCAGCAGTTTATGGGTGGGAGGGGGTTGGAATCAGCCCCAGCATTTT
CASSLWVGGGWNQPQHF
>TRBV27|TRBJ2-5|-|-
TGTGCCAGCAGAGGCCTGGGGCAGCCCCAAGAGACCCAGTACTTC
CASRGLGQPQETQYF
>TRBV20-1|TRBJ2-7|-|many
TGCAGTGCCCCGGACAACTCCTACGAGCAGTACTTC
CSAPDNSYEQYF
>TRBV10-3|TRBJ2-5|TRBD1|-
TGTGCCATCAGTGGGACAGGCGTTCAGGAGACCCAGTACTTC
CAISGTGVQETQYF
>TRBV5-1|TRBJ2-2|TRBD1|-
TGCGCCAGCAGCTTGCGGGACAGGGTGAACACCGGGGAGCTGTTTTTT
CASSLRDRVNTGELFF
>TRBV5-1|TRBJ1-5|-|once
TGCGCCAGCAGCTTGGAGGGGGAGCAGCCCCAGCATTTT
CASSLEGEQPQHF
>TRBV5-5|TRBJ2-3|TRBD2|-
TGTGCCAGCAGCTTGGGGACTAGCGGCACCACGCAGTATTTT
CASSLGTSGTTQYF
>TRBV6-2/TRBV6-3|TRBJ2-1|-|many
TGTGCCAGCAGTTATCAGGCGGGACCCTCCTACAATGAGCAGTTCTTC
CASSYQAGPSYNEQFF
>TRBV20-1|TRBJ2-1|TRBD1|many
TGCAGTGCCCTCCCCCCAGGGGGTGAGCAGTTCTTC
CSALPPGGEQFF
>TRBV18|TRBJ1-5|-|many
TGTGCCAGCTCACCCCGGGGGGTTCAGCCCCAGCATTTT
CASSPRGVQPQHF
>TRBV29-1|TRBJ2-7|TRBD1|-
TGCAGCGTTGGGACAGGGGATCCCTACGAGCAGTACTTC
CSVGTGDPYEQYF
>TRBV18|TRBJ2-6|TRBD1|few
TGTGCCAGCTCACCTCCCGGGACAGGGATCCCCAACGTCCTGACTTTC
CASSPPGTGIPNVLTF
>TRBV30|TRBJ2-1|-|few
TGTGCCTGGAGTGTACAGATAAGTGAGCAGTTCTTC
CAWSVQISEQFF